Sequencing of this TCR beta chain was carried out in a study of regulatory T cells in long-lasting Graves disease. Study-level information: Persistence in Graves' disease denoted antithyroid drug use beyond 5 years alongside positive TSH receptor antibodies.

This clonotype was recorded at least ten times. Researchers made TCR beta libraries by using iRepertoire HTBI primers and running Arm-PCR on CDR3 regions. TCRdb re-called the multiplex PCR reads with MiXCR, one entry per CDR3 protein. The table records approximately 400,000 distinct CDR3 sequences, 20% to 25% of them present only once. This sample's time point: persistent/refractory GD, antithyroid drugs over 5 years with positive TRAb. The TCR library was made from RNA that had been extracted from PBMCs in TRIzol. From germline, CDR1 is LGHNT and CDR2 FRNRAP. This CDR3 comprises 19 residues. Trimming left V 0 bases short and J 0 bases short, with 20 bases between.

The clonotype originates from a female donor with Graves disease. The chain carries TRBV12-5 and TRBJ1-1, with D tentatively TRBD1 (6 bases). The sample consisted of peripheral blood mononuclear cells (PBMCs), taken when the disease was refractory, from a patient treated with antithyroid drugs. The CDR3 DNA is TGTGCTAGTGGTTTGGTACTCGGGCGGACGGGACACCTGAACACTGAAGCTTTCTTT. Amino acids: CASGLVLGRTGHLNTEAFF.